Listed below are T cell receptor beta chains from one sample, sequenced in a study of beta chain features in type 1 diabetes. Using immunoSEQ multiplex PCR, the repertoire was profiled, and TCRdb retains in-frame clones only, with some absent. The table records 350,000 to 450,000 clones, 14% of them present only once. Sequencing input: naive CD4+ T cells from blood. The receptors come from a man aged 25-45 years in good health. Each CDR3 is given without its conserved first and last residue. Clone size is shown for a subset of rows, as once, few, many or a class of expanded clone.

abundance: NA
j_gene: TRBJ2-1
v_gene: TRBV11-2
CDR3aa: ASSSRSRGGSYNEQF

abundance: few
j_gene: TRBJ2-1
v_gene: TRBV11-1
CDR3aa: ASSPGLAGGEQF

abundance: few
j_gene: TRBJ1-3
v_gene: TRBV5-4
CDR3aa: ASRPGGSGNTIY

abundance: few
j_gene: TRBJ1-1
v_gene: TRBV18
CDR3aa: ASSPLSHKAGAMNTEAF

abundance: NA
j_gene: TRBJ2-5
v_gene: TRBV30
CDR3aa: AWSVRLQETQY

abundance: NA
j_gene: TRBJ2-7
v_gene: TRBV29-1
CDR3aa: SVEGVTTYEQY

abundance: NA
j_gene: TRBJ2-4
v_gene: TRBV25-1
CDR3aa: ASSEPGGIAKNIQY

abundance: NA
j_gene: TRBJ2-3
v_gene: TRBV29-1
CDR3aa: SEGQGGTDTQY

abundance: few
j_gene: TRBJ2-3
v_gene: TRBV7-2
CDR3aa: ASSLALGRTDTQY

abundance: once
j_gene: TRBJ1-1
v_gene: TRBV9
CDR3aa: ASSPSYGGRAEAF

abundance: NA
j_gene: TRBJ1-6
v_gene: TRBV4-1
CDR3aa: ASSHPRGDNNSPLH

abundance: few
j_gene: TRBJ1-2
v_gene: TRBV19
CDR3aa: ASSNLGTSGYT

abundance: NA
j_gene: TRBJ2-1
v_gene: TRBV29-1
CDR3aa: SVLLAGVGEQF

abundance: few
j_gene: TRBJ2-1
v_gene: TRBV27
CDR3aa: ASSSSTHEQF

abundance: few
j_gene: TRBJ2-7
v_gene: TRBV7-9
CDR3aa: ASSRVSYEQY

abundance: few
j_gene: TRBJ2-1
v_gene: TRBV5-1
CDR3aa: ASSFRDGYNEQF

abundance: NA
j_gene: TRBJ2-3
v_gene: TRBV6-5
CDR3aa: ASSPTRGHTDTQY

abundance: NA
j_gene: TRBJ2-5
v_gene: TRBV7-3
CDR3aa: ASSLRPGQGGETQY

abundance: NA
j_gene: TRBJ2-5
v_gene: TRBV9
CDR3aa: ASSVGTYLETQY

abundance: NA
j_gene: TRBJ2-3
v_gene: TRBV9
CDR3aa: ASSVDHPDTQY

abundance: NA
j_gene: TRBJ2-1
v_gene: TRBV2
CDR3aa: ASRVGLAGYEQF

abundance: NA
j_gene: TRBJ2-5
v_gene: TRBV2
CDR3aa: ASSKDSREETQY

abundance: NA
j_gene: TRBJ2-7
v_gene: TRBV27
CDR3aa: ASSSLVGVDYEQY

abundance: NA
j_gene: TRBJ2-3
v_gene: TRBV19
CDR3aa: AVGQGGTDTQY

abundance: NA
j_gene: TRBJ2-1
v_gene: TRBV5-1
CDR3aa: ASTPRALNANEQF

abundance: NA
j_gene: TRBJ1-1
v_gene: TRBV9
CDR3aa: ASSFSLNTEAF

abundance: few
j_gene: TRBJ1-5
v_gene: TRBV4-1
CDR3aa: ASSQVDRNQPQH

abundance: few
j_gene: TRBJ1-1
v_gene: TRBV7-9
CDR3aa: ASSLVGNTEAF

abundance: NA
j_gene: TRBJ1-2
v_gene: TRBV29-1
CDR3aa: SVGRDYGYT

abundance: few
j_gene: TRBJ2-1
v_gene: TRBV20-1
CDR3aa: SALTYNEQF

abundance: few
j_gene: TRBJ2-7
v_gene: TRBV4-1
CDR3aa: ASSQPGTGVYEQY

abundance: few
j_gene: TRBJ2-1
v_gene: TRBV7-6
CDR3aa: ASSLELRGGQF

abundance: NA
j_gene: TRBJ1-5
v_gene: TRBV9
CDR3aa: ASSPDRWGQPQH

abundance: NA
j_gene: TRBJ2-2
v_gene: TRBV2
CDR3aa: ATRGQGLYTGELF

abundance: NA
j_gene: TRBJ1-4
v_gene: TRBV30
CDR3aa: AWSRGGEGDEKLF

abundance: NA
j_gene: TRBJ1-1
v_gene: TRBV10-3
CDR3aa: AISSGFTEAF

abundance: few
j_gene: TRBJ2-5
v_gene: TRBV23-1
CDR3aa: ASTEDQETQY